This T cell receptor beta chain appears in the sequencing data of a study of blood T cell repertoires in COVID-19. The overall study: Researchers got acute and convalescent COVID-19 samples from the United States, Italy and Spain.

Per the study methods: Nucleated cell number was recorded as an estimate derived from reference gene primer amplification. Generated by immunoSEQ multiplex PCR, the TCRdb table keeps only in-frame clones and is missing some. V and J calls and clone size are as listed in that table; D and trimming were resolved from the DNA. The data contain some 700,000 clones, more than 80% of them singletons. Germline V gene data show CDR1 as SGHKS and CDR2 as YYEKEE (reference sequence). This CDR3 comprises 12 residues. V lost 3 bases to trimming and J lost 7 bases, with 7 bases between them. The V and J genes are TRBV5-5 and TRBJ1-4, with D maybe TRBD1 (5 bases). The sequencing sample was made of peripheral blood. The sequence was collected from a woman under 30 with acute or convalescent COVID-19. CDR3 nucleotides: TGTGCCAGCAGCTGGGGGGGTGAAAAACTGTTTTTT. Translating gives CASSWGGEKLFF.